Listed below are T cell receptor beta chains from one sample, sequenced in a study of OX40 agonist ivuxolimab in advanced cancers. Sequencing used immunoSEQ multiplex PCR; TCRdb keeps in-frame clones, though not all of them. This sample has under 50,000 clones, with around four fifths found just once. The source was CD4+ or CD8+ T cells sorted from blood, collected in a trial of the OX40 agonist ivuxolimab. The receptors were gathered from an adult with an advanced solid tumor such as melanoma, head and neck, liver or kidney cancer. The CDR3 runs from the conserved cysteine through the conserved F or W. Fields, in order: V gene, clone size, J gene, D gene, CDR3 DNA, CDR3 protein. The D gene is left open where the match is weak. The size field is filled for only some rows; it gives once, few, many or a size class.

TRBV7-9	.	TRBJ2-7	TRBD2	TGTGCCAGCAGGCCGGGACTAGCGGGAGGAAGGCGGACCTACGAGCAGTACTTC	CASRPGLAGGRRTYEQYF
TRBV2	once	TRBJ2-7	TRBD1	TGTGCCAGCAGTGAAGGGACAGGGACGACTTACGAGCAGTACTTC	CASSEGTGTTYEQYF
TRBV6-4	.	TRBJ2-3	.	TGTGCCAGCAGTGGGGGGAGCGGCACAGATACGCAGTATTTT	CASSGGSGTDTQYF
TRBV15	.	TRBJ1-5	TRBD1	TGTGCCACCAGCACAGACAGGGGACTCAATCAGCCCCAGCATTTT	CATSTDRGLNQPQHF
TRBV5-1	.	TRBJ2-3	TRBD2	TGCGCCAGCAGCTCCGAGCGGGGTAGCACAGATACGCAGTATTTT	CASSSERGSTDTQYF
TRBV7-6	.	TRBJ2-7	TRBD2	TGTGCCAGCAGCTTAGGACTAGCGGGAGACGAGCAGTACTTC	CASSLGLAGDEQYF
TRBV7-9	.	TRBJ2-5	.	TGTGCCAGCAGCTCTATGACAAGTTTACAAGAGACCCAGTACTTC	CASSSMTSLQETQYF
TRBV4-1	.	TRBJ1-1	.	TGCGCCAGCAGCCAACATCAGCGGAACACTGAAGCTTTCTTT	CASSQHQRNTEAFF
TRBV18	.	TRBJ1-6	.	TGTGCCAGCTCACCACAGGACCCTTATAATTCACCCCTCCACTTT	CASSPQDPYNSPLHF
TRBV6-1	.	TRBJ1-1	TRBD1	TGTGCCAGCAGCCTAGGACAGGGTGAAGCTTTCTTT	CASSLGQGEAFF
TRBV6-1	.	TRBJ2-4	.	TGTGCCAGCAGCTCTAGGGGGGAACCCAAAAACATTCAGTACTTC	CASSSRGEPKNIQYF
TRBV10-3	few	TRBJ1-4	.	TGTGCCATCAGTGAGTCAGGACGGTCCTTGGCGCCGAACGAAAAACTGTTTTTT	CAISESGRSLAPNEKLFF
TRBV6-6	.	TRBJ1-2	TRBD1	TGTGCCAGCAGTTACTCTGGACAGGGATTGGCCTGCACCTTC	CASSYSGQGLACTF
TRBV28	few	TRBJ2-5	TRBD2	TGTGCCAGCAGTTTATGGACTAGCGGGGGAGAGACCCAGTACTTC	CASSLWTSGGETQYF
TRBV18	.	TRBJ2-1	TRBD2	TGTGCCAGCTCACCCAGACTAGCGGGGGACAATGAGCAGTTCTTC	CASSPRLAGDNEQFF
TRBV19	.	TRBJ1-5	.	TGTGCCAGTAGTATTGGGGGTTTGAGGGTTCAGCCCCAGCATTTT	CASSIGGLRVQPQHF
TRBV6-1	.	TRBJ2-3	TRBD2	TGTGCCAGCAGCGCAGCGGGGACGGTGCGTACGCAGTATTTT	CASSAAGTVRTQYF
TRBV4-1	few	TRBJ2-6	.	TGCGCCAGCAGCCAACAGTCGGCCGCGGTCGGCTCTGGGGCCAACGTCCTGACTTTC	CASSQQSAAVGSGANVLTF
TRBV7-2	.	TRBJ1-2	TRBD1	TGTGCCAGCGAGATAGGGGGGACAGGGACTGGGTATGGCTACACCTTC	CASEIGGTGTGYGYTF
TRBV11-1	few	TRBJ2-5	.	TGTGCCAGCAGCTTATCGGCGGAGACCCAGTACTTC	CASSLSAETQYF
TRBV5-4	.	TRBJ2-7	TRBD1	TGTGCCAGCAGCTCGACTGGGACAGGGGAAAACGAGCAGTACTTC	CASSSTGTGENEQYF
TRBV15	.	TRBJ1-2	.	TGTGCCACCAGCAGAGTCAGGGCAGGCGATTTCTATGGCTACACCTTC	CATSRVRAGDFYGYTF
TRBV5-5	.	TRBJ1-1	.	TGTGCCAGCAGGAACGGTGCCGGGGCACTGAACACTGAAGCTTTCTTT	CASRNGAGALNTEAFF
TRBV7-3	.	TRBJ2-3	.	TGTGCCAGCAGCTTAAGGCCCGGGGATACGCAGTATTTT	CASSLRPGDTQYF
TRBV5-1	.	TRBJ2-2	.	TGCGCCAGCAGGGCCGAACCCACCGGGGAGCTGTTTTTT	CASRAEPTGELFF
TRBV29-1	.	TRBJ1-1	.	TGCAGCGTTTCGGCCTCCTGGAACACTGAAGCTTTCTTT	CSVSASWNTEAFF
TRBV18	.	TRBJ1-1	.	TGTGCCAGCTCACCAAGTCAGGAAGCTTTCTTT	CASSPSQEAFF